This is a list of T cell receptor beta chains from one sample in a study of blood T cells in healthy people across ages. TCRdb re-called the 5' RACE reads through MiXCR, storing one row per CDR3 protein. The repertoire holds about 680,000 distinct CDR3 sequences, with over 45% as singletons. The material sequenced was blood. These receptors came from a woman aged 60-70 years in good health. Each CDR3 is given with its conserved first and last residue. The D gene is left open where the match is weak. Clone size appears in some rows only: once, few, many, or a class for an expanded clone.

v_gene,abundance,j_gene,d_gene,CDR3nt,CDR3aa
TRBV2,.,TRBJ2-5,.,TGTGCCAGCAAGGGGGAGTGGGAGACCCAGTACTTC,CASKGEWETQYF
TRBV15,.,TRBJ2-1,TRBD2,TGTGCCACCAGGGACCCGCGGACTAGCGATGAGCAGTTCTTC,CATRDPRTSDEQFF
TRBV7-2,.,TRBJ2-1,.,TGTGCCAGCACCATAGGGACTGGCATGGATGAGCAGTTCTTC,CASTIGTGMDEQFF
TRBV14,many,TRBJ1-2,.,TGTGCCAGCAGCCAGGGTCCATGGGATCGCTACACCTTC,CASSQGPWDRYTF
TRBV12-3/TRBV12-4,.,TRBJ2-1,TRBD2,TGTGCCTGCACTCCGGGGGGAATCGATGATTCACTCTACAATGAGCAGTTATTC,CACTPGGIDDSLYNEQLF
TRBV4-3,.,TRBJ1-5,.,TGCGCCAGCAGCCAAGATCAACGGGACGGGAATCAGCCCCAGCATTTT,CASSQDQRDGNQPQHF
TRBV6-2/TRBV6-3,few,TRBJ2-5,.,TGTGCCAGCACCCGCGGGGACATTAACGGGAAGACCCAGTACTTC,CASTRGDINGKTQYF
TRBV7-8,many,TRBJ2-5,.,TGTGCCAGCAGCGTAGGTATTGGAACGGCGCAGTACTTC,CASSVGIGTAQYF
TRBV29-1,.,TRBJ2-7,.,TGCAGCGTTGGTAGGGGCAACGAGCAGTACTTC,CSVGRGNEQYF
TRBV7-2,.,TRBJ2-1,.,TGTGCCAGCAGCGACCGGGTAGCGGTGATCCCAAGGGAACAGTTCTTC,CASSDRVAVIPREQFF
TRBV5-5,.,TRBJ2-5,TRBD1,TGTGCCAGCAGCTTGCAATCAGCAGGGGGACAAGAGACCCAGTACTTC,CASSLQSAGGQETQYF
TRBV28,.,TRBJ2-5,TRBD2,TGTGCCAGCAGTTTATGGGGGACTAGTCGCCAAGAGACCCAGTACTTC,CASSLWGTSRQETQYF
TRBV6-2/TRBV6-3,.,TRBJ2-1,.,TGTGCCAGCGCAGTTTTTAACAATGAGCAGTTCTTC,CASAVFNNEQFF
TRBV28,few,TRBJ2-7,.,TGTGCCAGCAATCTTGGCTACGAGCAGTACTTC,CASNLGYEQYF
TRBV30,many,TRBJ2-7,TRBD2,TGTGCCTGGAGTGAGGGGACTATTATTTACGAGCAGTACTTC,CAWSEGTIIYEQYF
TRBV12-3/TRBV12-4,few,TRBJ1-2,.,TGTGCCAGCAGTCCGCCCCAGGGGCGAAGGGGTTCCACCTTC,CASSPPQGRRGSTF
TRBV11-2,.,TRBJ2-7,.,TGTGCCAGCAGCTTAGAACCAGCTTGGAACGAGCAGTACTTC,CASSLEPAWNEQYF
TRBV29-1,.,TRBJ2-7,TRBD2,TGCAGCGTTGAAATACGGGGGGGGCTGGCAGGCTTCGGCGAGCAGTACTTC,CSVEIRGGLAGFGEQYF
TRBV28,many,TRBJ2-5,.,TGTGCCAGCAGTTCCCCAAGCCAAGAGACCCAGTACTTC,CASSSPSQETQYF
TRBV20-1,many,TRBJ2-7,TRBD1,TGCAGTGCTAGATTGGGACAGGCAATGGCCTACGAGCAGTACTTC,CSARLGQAMAYEQYF
TRBV7-2,few,TRBJ2-1,TRBD2,TGTGCCAGCAGCGTGACTAGCTTTGAGCAGTTCTTC,CASSVTSFEQFF
TRBV6-5,.,TRBJ2-2,.,TGTGCCAGCAGTTACGTTGAAGAGAGGGGCGGGGAGCTGTTTTTT,CASSYVEERGGELFF
TRBV7-2,.,TRBJ2-7,TRBD2,TGTGCCAGCAGCTCACCCGGGAGGGGCTCCTACAATGAGCAGTACTTC,CASSSPGRGSYNEQYF
TRBV5-6,.,TRBJ2-4,.,TGTGCCAGCAGGGTAGCTGGAGCCAAAAACATTCAGTACTTC,CASRVAGAKNIQYF
TRBV3-1,.,TRBJ2-4,.,TGTGCCAGCAGCCAATTGGGCGACAAAAACATTCAGTACTTC,CASSQLGDKNIQYF
TRBV27,.,TRBJ2-7,.,TGTGCCAGCAGTTTATCGGCGGTGGGGCTTTCCTACGAGCAGTACTTC,CASSLSAVGLSYEQYF
TRBV12-3/TRBV12-4,.,TRBJ2-1,.,TGTGCCAGCAGTTTAGGGGACTTAGGCCGTGAGCAGTTCTTC,CASSLGDLGREQFF
TRBV27,few,TRBJ2-7,.,TGTGCCAGCAGTCCCGTGGGGGGACCGGGATACGAGCAGTACTTC,CASSPVGGPGYEQYF
TRBV20-1,few,TRBJ2-1,.,TGCAGTGCTCCCGGTCGATTGGCGGGGAACAATGAGCAGTTCTTC,CSAPGRLAGNNEQFF
TRBV20-1,few,TRBJ2-4,.,TGCAGTGCTAGACGGGCCCTGGCCAAAAACATTCAGTACTTC,CSARRALAKNIQYF
TRBV5-6,.,TRBJ2-5,TRBD1,TGTGCCAGCAGCTTAGAGACAGGGAGCGAGACCCAGTACTTC,CASSLETGSETQYF
TRBV2,.,TRBJ2-3,TRBD1,TGTGCCAGTGGCCGGGACAGGGACTCAGATACGCAGTATTTT,CASGRDRDSDTQYF